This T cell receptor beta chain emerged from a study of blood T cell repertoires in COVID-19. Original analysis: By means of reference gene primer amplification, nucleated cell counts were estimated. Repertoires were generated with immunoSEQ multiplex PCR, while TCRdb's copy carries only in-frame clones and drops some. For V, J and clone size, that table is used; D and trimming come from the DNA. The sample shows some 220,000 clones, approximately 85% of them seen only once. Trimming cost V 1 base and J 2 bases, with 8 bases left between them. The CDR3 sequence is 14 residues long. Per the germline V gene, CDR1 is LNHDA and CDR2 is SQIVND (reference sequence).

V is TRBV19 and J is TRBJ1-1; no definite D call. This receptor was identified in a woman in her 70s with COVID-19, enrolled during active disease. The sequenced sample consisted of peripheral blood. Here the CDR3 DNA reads TGTGCCAGTAGTATAGGGGAGCTCAACACTGAAGCTTTCTTT. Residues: CASSIGELNTEAFF.